The clone carrying this TCR beta chain occurred once. What it binds is unknown. Germline V CDR1 and CDR2: SQVTM, ANQGSEA. The CDR3 extends over 13 amino acids. V was trimmed by 6 bases and J by 8 bases, leaving 16 bases between them. Measured with immunoSEQ multiplex PCR; TCRdb has only the in-frame clones, and not every one. The sample includes some 74,000 clones, approximately 90% of them seen just once. The data were taken from a study of OX40 agonist ivuxolimab in advanced cancers. Study context: Dosing consisted of intravenous ivuxolimab at 0.01 to 10 mg/kg every 2 weeks. Hepatocellular carcinoma, melanoma, renal cell or head and neck cancer was diagnosed in the dose-escalation patients.

Findings and limits, study-wide: On average, CD8+ T cells had more expanded clones than CD4+. The CD4+ and CD8+ T cells in the blood had expanded clonally by week 6 at 0.1 to 3.0 mg/kg.

The sample was CD4+ or CD8+ T cells sorted from blood, taken in a trial of the OX40 agonist ivuxolimab. This sequence originates from an adult with an advanced solid tumor such as melanoma, head and neck, liver or kidney cancer. The chain carries TRBV29-1 and TRBJ1-4, with no clear D. The CDR3: CSVGGSNGEKLFF. CDR3 in DNA: TGCAGCGTCGGAGGCTCCAATGGGGAAAAACTGTTTTTT.